This T cell receptor (beta chain) was observed in a study of shared clonotypes between healthy human individuals. About the research overall: Two women and three men aged 18 to 49 served as donors.

This clone occurred once. Every donor, a Caucasian adult, lived in Nashville, Tennessee. CDR3 length equals 14 residues. J gave up 5 bases and V 6 bases, and 4 bases lay outside the gene matches. From germline, CDR1 is LNHDA and CDR2 SQIVND (reference sequence). Every subset's genomic DNA went evenly onto several immunoSEQ plates. TCRdb's copy holds only in-frame clones and misses some; the assay was immunoSEQ multiplex PCR. The sample lists some 450,000 clones; roughly four fifths were seen once. The gene calls are TRBV19 and TRBJ2-1; 10 positions match TRBD2. Sequencing was carried out using PBMCs. The clonotype was recovered from a woman between 40 and 55 years old in good health. Some clones in this sample may be carry-over from other donors' samples. The chain's CDR3 is CASRWTSGDNEQFF. CDR3 DNA: TGTGCCAGTAGGTGGACTAGCGGTGACAATGAGCAGTTCTTC.